This T cell receptor beta chain was found in a study of T cells in Graves' hyperthyroidism and ophthalmopathy. The wider study: Before treatment of any kind, peripheral blood was taken at initial diagnosis.

Germline assignment: CDR1 SGHDN and CDR2 FVKESK. Trimming pared 4 bases from V and 5 bases from J, leaving 18 bases between. The CDR3 runs 15 residues. From RNA transcripts, TCR beta CDR3 regions were amplified. When the TCR CDR3 underwent first-round RT-PCR, the HTBI primer set was used. TCRdb called the multiplex PCR reads again in MiXCR, with one record for every CDR3 protein. The sample carries 250,000 to 300,000 distinct CDR3 sequences, approximately 18% recorded once. Sequenced input: blood. The origin of this receptor is a middle-aged man with Graves' ophthalmopathy. This chain links TRBV14 with TRBJ2-7; D perhaps matches TRBD2 (5 bases). CDR3 amino acids: CASSLLDGPGNEQYF. The CDR3 bases are TGTGCCAGCAGCCTACTGGACGGACCCGGGAACGAGCAGTACTTC. Full variable domain (remainder filled in from reference TRBV14 and TRBJ2-7): EAGVTQFPSHSVIEKGQTVTLRCDPISGHDNLYWYRRVMGKEIKFLLHFVKESKQDESGMPNNRFLAERTGGTYSTLKVQPAELEDSGVYFCASSLLDGPGNEQYFGPGTRLTVT.